This TCR beta chain was profiled in a study of spatial heterogeneity in lung cancer. This clonotype is judged medium-sized (0.01 to 0.1%). TCRdb called the 5' RACE reads again in MiXCR, with one record for every CDR3 protein. The sample has under 15,000 distinct CDR3 sequences; around an eighth are singletons. Described time point: sample taken at primary tumor resection. Researchers sequenced whole RNA taken from tumor, nontumor lung or frozen PBMC without sorting. The V gene's germline CDR1 is MDHEN and CDR2 SYDVKM. V dropped 7 bases and J dropped 6 bases, with 19 bases sitting between them. This CDR3 is 14 amino acids long.

The source was PBMCs, collected at surgery. The gene calls are TRBV28 and TRBJ2-7; TRBD2 might be the D (7 bases). This TCR came from a female donor with early-stage non-small cell lung cancer. CDR3: CASTGGGTLIEQYF. CDR3 bases: TGTGCCAGCACCGGGGGAGGGACACTAATCGAGCAGTACTTC.